These 20 T cell receptor beta chains were sequenced from one sample in a study of shared clonotypes between healthy human individuals. Clones were sequenced by immunoSEQ multiplex PCR, and TCRdb holds only the in-frame ones, with some missing. The sample holds over a million clones, roughly 95% seen once. Sequenced: naive CD4+ T cells sorted from blood. Subset of the sample: CD45RA+ positively selected. These receptors were collected from a man younger than 45 in good health.

This clone was counted once. This chain joins TRBV5-1 and TRBJ2-2, with D unresolved. The V end lost 0 bases, the J end lost 6 bases, and 15 bases lay between the germline ends. Germline loops: CDR1 SGHRS, CDR2 YFSETQ. The CDR3 contains 16 residues. CDR3 sequence (DNA): TGCGCCAGCAGCTTGGCTGGTAGCATGCTGGCCGGGGAGCTGTTTTTT. Translating gives CASSLAGSMLAGELFF.

The chain recombines TRBV28 with TRBJ2-5; unclear D gene. The CDR3 has 15 residues. V lost 3 bases to trimming and J lost 2 bases, with 13 bases between them. CDR1 MDHEN and CDR2 SYDVKM come from the germline V gene. CDR3 sequence: CASSFATVRQETQYF. The CDR3 DNA follows: TGTGCCAGCAGTTTTGCCACAGTCCGGCAAGAGACCCAGTACTTC.

This chain links TRBV14 with TRBJ2-1; 11 nucleotides line up with TRBD2. CDR3 length equals 17 residues. The V segment lost 1 base and the J segment 4 bases; nucleotides outside the gene matches: 6. From germline, CDR1 is SGHDN and CDR2 FVKESK. The CDR3: CASSQGGLADRYNEQFF. CDR3 sequence (DNA): TGTGCCAGCAGCCAAGGGGGACTAGCGGACCGGTACAATGAGCAGTTCTTC.

V usage is TRBV4-3 and J usage is TRBJ2-1, with 7 bases that match TRBD1. After removal of 5 bases from V and 3 bases from J, the junction contained 7 bases not matched to a gene. This CDR3 contains 15 residues. CDR1 and CDR2 (germline): LGHNA, YSLEER. CDR3 in DNA: TGCGCCAGCAGCTACCGGGACAGATTCTACAATGAGCAGTTCTTC. Translating gives CASSYRDRFYNEQFF.

In this sample, this clone turned up once. This sample includes further DNA sequences coding for the same CDR3. The J gene is TRBJ2-2, the V gene TRBV9; 7 positions agree with TRBD2. With V trimmed by 0 bases and J by 2 bases, 4 bases remained unmatched. From germline, CDR1 is SGDLS and CDR2 YYNGEE. CDR3 length equals 16 residues. This CDR3 reads CASSVVVAGNTGELFF. In nucleotides, the CDR3 is TGTGCCAGCAGCGTAGTAGTAGCGGGTAACACCGGGGAGCTGTTTTTT.

As concerns this clone: Other DNA sequences in this specimen translate into the identical CDR3. J is TRBJ2-5 and V is TRBV20-1; D uncertain. The CDR3 totals 10 residues. Germline CDR1 reads DFQATT; CDR2 reads SNEGSKA (reference sequence). V dropped 1 base and J dropped 5 bases, with 2 bases sitting between them. CDR3 protein: CSARAETQYF. In DNA form, the CDR3 reads TGCAGTGCTAGAGCCGAGACCCAGTACTTC.

J is TRBJ1-1 and V is TRBV11-2; D not resolved. Germline values: CDR1 SGHAT, CDR2 FQNNGV. The CDR3 totals 14 residues. V was pared by 2 bases and J by 7 bases, with 14 bases between. The CDR3 DNA reads as TGTGCCAGCAGCTTACCCGGTCTTCCGGGTGAAGCTTTCTTT. It encodes CASSLPGLPGEAFF.

The rearrangement joins TRBV19 to TRBJ2-1; D ambiguous. Trimming left V 7 bases short and J 5 bases short, with 18 bases between. The germline V gene encodes CDR1 LNHDA and CDR2 SQIVND (reference sequence). The CDR3 sequence is 15 residues long. Here the CDR3 reads CASKSQGTFNNEQFF. CDR3 DNA: TGTGCCAGTAAAAGTCAAGGAACTTTCAACAATGAGCAGTTCTTC.

The chain couples TRBV7-9 to TRBJ2-3; D unresolved. Per the germline V gene, CDR1 is SEHNR and CDR2 is FQNEAQ (reference sequence). V shed 2 bases and J shed 4 bases, with 7 bases lying between them. This CDR3 contains 13 residues. The CDR3 region is CASSLRIPDTQYF. Here the CDR3 DNA reads TGTGCCAGCAGCTTACGTATCCCAGATACGCAGTATTTT.

The chain uses TRBV5-1 and TRBJ2-5; tentatively, D is TRBD1 (5 bases). The ends were cut back, 0 bases at V and 3 bases at J, with 12 bases in the middle. In germline, CDR1 is SGHRS, CDR2 YFSETQ. The CDR3 totals 15 residues. The CDR3 spells CASSLASGREETQYF. CDR3 DNA sequence: TGCGCCAGCAGCTTGGCCTCGGGCAGGGAAGAGACCCAGTACTTC.

This chain's CDR3 is CASSEASHPKGYTF. CDR3 sequence (DNA): TGTGCCAGCAGTGAAGCAAGCCATCCCAAAGGCTACACCTTC. The chain links TRBV6-1 to TRBJ1-2; unclear D gene. The CDR3 extends over 14 amino acids. The germline CDR1 and CDR2 sequences are MNHNS and SASEGT. The V end lost 0 bases, the J end lost 8 bases, and 13 bases lay between the germline ends.

The chain joins TRBV6-5 to TRBJ1-3; maybe TRBD1 (6 bases). Germline V gene sequence: CDR1 MNHEY, CDR2 SVGAGI. V gave up 5 bases and J gave up 2 bases, with 10 bases separating them. The CDR3 is made up of 14 amino acids. CDR3 sequence: CASSLTGTGNTIYF. DNA for the CDR3: TGTGCCAGCAGTCTAACAGGGACTGGAAACACCATATATTTT.

The rearrangement joins TRBV25-1 to TRBJ2-1; TRBD1 matches at 12 bases. Unmatched junction bases numbered 10, after V lost 6 bases and J lost 7 bases. Germline CDR1 is MGHDK and CDR2 is SYGVNS. This CDR3 has 16 residues. The CDR3 nucleotides are TGTGCCAGCAGGGGGCTGGGACAGGGGGCATCGAATGAGCAGTTCTTC. Residues: CASRGLGQGASNEQFF.

The rearrangement joins TRBV6-1 to TRBJ1-1; 9 positions match TRBD1. V dropped 4 bases and J dropped 2; count of bases not matched to a gene: 2. The CDR3 loop spans 14 amino acids. In germline, CDR1 is MNHNS, CDR2 SASEGT. CDR3 nucleotide sequence: TGTGCCAGCAGTGCACAGGGGGCCAACACTGAAGCTTTCTTT. Protein product: CASSAQGANTEAFF.

On this clone: The identical CDR3 is also encoded by other nucleotide sequences in the sample. The chain carries TRBV20-1 and TRBJ2-7; no reliable D call. V lost 3 bases and J 4 bases, leaving 7 bases between the germline ends. Germline V gene data show CDR1 as DFQATT and CDR2 as SNEGSKA (reference sequence). The CDR3 has 11 amino acids. The CDR3 reads CSARVGYEQYF. For the CDR3, the DNA is TGCAGTGCTAGGGTGGGGTACGAGCAGTACTTC.

This sequence joins TRBV5-6 and TRBJ2-2, with TRBD2 matching 14 bases. The CDR3 totals 15 residues. CDR1 SGHDT and CDR2 YYEEEE come from the germline V gene. V trimming: 5 bases; J trimming: 4 bases; junction bases outside the gene matches: 1. CDR3 nucleotide sequence: TGTGCCAGCAGGGGACTAGCGGGAGCCACCGGGGAGCTGTTTTTT. Protein sequence: CASRGLAGATGELFF.

About this clone itself: Other DNA sequences in this specimen translate into the identical CDR3. The chain's CDR3 is CAISRTSGSDEQFF. The CDR3 bases are TGTGCCATCAGCCGGACTAGCGGGAGTGATGAGCAGTTCTTC. The chain combines TRBV10-3 with TRBJ2-1; 13 bases map to TRBD2. The CDR3 extends over 14 amino acids. V was pared by 6 bases and J by 8 bases, with 4 bases of the junction left unmatched. Per germline, CDR1 ENHRY and CDR2 SYGVKD.

The rearrangement links TRBV5-4 to TRBJ2-1; the D call may be TRBD1 or TRBD2 (6 bases each). The ends were cut back, 4 bases at V and 8 bases at J, with 16 bases in the middle. Per germline, CDR1 SGHNT and CDR2 YYREEE (reference sequence). The CDR3 is 14 residues long. The CDR3 region is CASSPESGAYEQFF. Written as DNA, the CDR3 is TGTGCCAGCAGCCCAGAGTCGGGGGCATATGAGCAGTTCTTC.

The rearrangement uses TRBV2 and TRBJ2-2; D is unresolved. Looked up from germline, CDR1 is SNHLY and CDR2 is FYNNEI. The CDR3 is made up of 13 amino acids. V dropped 4 bases and J dropped 3 bases, with 6 bases sitting between them. Written as DNA, the CDR3 is TGTGCCAGCAGTGTTCTCGACACCGGGGAGCTGTTTTTT. Protein: CASSVLDTGELFF.

The chain recombines TRBV14 with TRBJ2-3, with D tentatively TRBD2 (7 bases). Trimming removed 4 bases at V and 4 bases at J, with 18 bases between. Germline values: CDR1 SGHDN, CDR2 FVKESK. The CDR3 totals 16 residues. The CDR3 loop reads CASSPLGGRGADTQYF. DNA for the CDR3: TGTGCCAGCAGCCCCCTGGGGGGCCGGGGGGCAGATACGCAGTATTTT.